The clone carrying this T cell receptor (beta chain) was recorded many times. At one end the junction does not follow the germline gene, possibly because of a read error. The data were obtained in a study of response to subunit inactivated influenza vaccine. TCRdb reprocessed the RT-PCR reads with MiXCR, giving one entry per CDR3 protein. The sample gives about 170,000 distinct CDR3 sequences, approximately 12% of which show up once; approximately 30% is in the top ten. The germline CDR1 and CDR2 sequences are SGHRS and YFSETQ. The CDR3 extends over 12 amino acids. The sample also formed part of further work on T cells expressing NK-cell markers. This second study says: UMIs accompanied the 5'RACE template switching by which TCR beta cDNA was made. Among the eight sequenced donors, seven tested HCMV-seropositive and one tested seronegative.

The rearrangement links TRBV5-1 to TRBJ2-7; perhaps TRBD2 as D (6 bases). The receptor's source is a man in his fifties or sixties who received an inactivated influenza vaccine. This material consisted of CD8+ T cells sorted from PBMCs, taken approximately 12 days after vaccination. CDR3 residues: CASSSGAYEQYF. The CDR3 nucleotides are TGTGCCAGCAGCTCGGGGGCCTACGAGCAGTACTTC.